These 22 T cell receptor beta chains came from one sample sequenced in a study of blood T cell repertoires in COVID-19. Sequencing was performed with immunoSEQ multiplex PCR; in TCRdb, only in-frame clones are kept and a portion is missing. The repertoire holds 210,000 or so clones, around 81% seen once, with about 8.9% in the top ten. The sequenced material came from PBMCs or T cells enriched from blood (not recorded which). These receptors were obtained from a woman in her fifties or sixties with acute COVID-19.

The chain joins TRBV27 to TRBJ1-5, with D possibly TRBD1 on 6 matching bases. The germline gives CDR1 MNHEY, CDR2 SMNVEV (reference sequence). The germline V and J ends were trimmed by 8 bases and 0 bases, with 26 bases remaining between them. This CDR3 is 19 amino acids long. CDR3 sequence (DNA): TGTGCCAGCGCGAGGGCGGGCCAGGGGCCTCCTTATAGCAATCAGCCCCAGCATTTT. The encoded protein is CASARAGQGPPYSNQPQHF.

The chain joins TRBV15 to TRBJ2-1; D possibly corresponds to TRBD2 (6 bases). CDR3 length: 16 residues. CDR1 LNHNV and CDR2 YYDKDF come from the germline V gene (reference sequence). V was cut by 0 bases and J by 8 bases, with 17 bases left in between. CDR3 protein: CATSREVFSGRDEQFF. The CDR3, as DNA: TGTGCCACCAGCAGAGAAGTCTTTAGCGGCAGGGATGAGCAGTTCTTC.

The J gene is TRBJ2-3, the V gene TRBV29-1; TRBD2 matches at 9 bases. CDR3 length: 15 amino acids. Germline V gene sequence: CDR1 SQVTM, CDR2 ANQGSEA. V shed 6 bases, J shed 3 bases, and the junction held 10 bases outside the gene matches. Here the CDR3 reads CSVIYMGLATDTQYF. For the CDR3, the DNA is TGCAGCGTCATTTATATGGGACTAGCAACAGATACGCAGTATTTT.

This clone was picked up one time. This sequence joins TRBV2 and TRBJ2-3, with TRBD1 matching over 7 bases. Germline CDR1 reads SNHLY; CDR2 reads FYNNEI. V shed 4 bases, J shed 2 bases, and the junction held 6 bases outside the gene matches. The CDR3 contains 15 residues. CDR3 residues: CASSADRANTDTQYF. Here the CDR3 DNA reads TGTGCCAGCAGTGCTGACAGGGCTAACACAGATACGCAGTATTTT.

The chain is built from TRBV27 and TRBJ1-1; D possibly corresponds to TRBD1 (6 bases). Per germline, CDR1 MNHEY and CDR2 SMNVEV (reference sequence). V lost 7 bases and J 4 bases, leaving 22 bases between the germline ends. The CDR3 covers 16 residues. CDR3 coding DNA: TGTGCCAGCAAATCCCGGGTGGGGGGGCTCGGCACTGAAGCTTTCTTT. Amino acids: CASKSRVGGLGTEAFF.

This chain links TRBV7-9 with TRBJ2-3; no clear D gene. Germline V gene data show CDR1 as SEHNR and CDR2 as FQNEAQ (reference sequence). The CDR3 is 16 residues long. V lost 4 bases and J 4 bases, leaving 18 bases between the germline ends. The CDR3 sequence is CASSSRFTIPPDTQYF. Here the CDR3 DNA reads TGTGCCAGCAGCTCCCGGTTTACTATCCCCCCAGATACGCAGTATTTT.

This clone was detected only a few times. The chain couples TRBV4-3 to TRBJ1-5; 10 bases fit TRBD1. Germline lookup yields CDR1 LGHNA and CDR2 YSLEER. The CDR3 has 19 amino acids. The V and J ends lost 0 bases and 1 base, in that order; junction bases with no gene match: 9. This chain's CDR3 is CASSQDWVGTGVSNQPQHF. DNA for the CDR3: TGCGCCAGCAGCCAAGATTGGGTGGGGACAGGGGTGAGCAATCAGCCCCAGCATTTT.

This clone was seen a single time. The V and J genes are TRBV6-6 and TRBJ2-1; possible D gene TRBD1, 5 bases. The germline V gene has CDR1 MNHNY and CDR2 SVGAGI (reference sequence). The length of the CDR3 is 11 residues. Trimming removed 6 bases at V and 10 bases at J, with 10 bases between. The CDR3 reads CASSQGFEQFF. The DNA of the CDR3 is TGTGCCAGCAGCCAGGGTTTCGAGCAGTTCTTC.

Turning to this clone: The same CDR3 can be traced to other DNA sequences in this sample. The V gene is TRBV28, the J gene TRBJ2-1; 9 nucleotides agree with TRBD2. The CDR3 is 15 residues long. CDR1 MDHEN and CDR2 SYDVKM come from the germline V gene. Trimming at V came to 2 bases and at J to 6 bases, leaving 5 bases not matched to a gene. In DNA, the CDR3 is TGTGCCAGCAGTTTAATGCGGGGGGGCTCCAATGAGCAGTTCTTC. Translated, it gives CASSLMRGGSNEQFF.

The chain carries TRBV6-6 and TRBJ1-2, with 9 bases aligning to TRBD1. V lost 6 bases, J lost 6 bases, and 5 bases stayed unmatched. The CDR3 consists of 13 residues. Germline V gives CDR1 MNHNY, CDR2 SVGAGI (reference sequence). CDR3 coding DNA: TGTGCCAGCAGGGGACAGGGAAGGCATGGCTACACCTTC. Protein sequence: CASRGQGRHGYTF.

This chain connects TRBV5-1 to TRBJ2-3; perhaps TRBD1 as D (6 bases). CDR3 length: 12 amino acids. Between the trimmed V and J ends, which lost 0 bases and 10 bases, there was a span of 9 bases. Per germline, CDR1 SGHRS and CDR2 YFSETQ. The CDR3 coding sequence is TGCGCCAGCAGCTTGGGGGACATCCCGCAGTATTTT. Translated, it gives CASSLGDIPQYF.

The genes are TRBV7-2 and TRBJ1-2; D is ambiguous. The CDR3 spans 13 residues. Trimming took 2 bases from V and 2 from J, leaving 6 bases between them. The germline gives CDR1 SGHTA, CDR2 FQGNSA. The CDR3 region has the DNA TGTGCCAGCAGCTTAAACAGAAACTATGGCTACACCTTC. Protein sequence: CASSLNRNYGYTF.

J is TRBJ2-7 and V is TRBV7-2; TRBD2 agrees at 8 bases. Germline V CDR1 and CDR2: SGHTA, FQGNSA. After removal of 5 bases from V and 6 bases from J, the junction contained 12 bases not matched to a gene. This CDR3 has 15 residues. CDR3: CASSPGISGRGEQYF. The CDR3 DNA reads as TGTGCCAGCAGCCCTGGGATCAGCGGGAGAGGCGAGCAGTACTTC.

The rearrangement uses TRBV7-9 and TRBJ1-6, with D possibly matching TRBD1 (6 bases). The CDR3 is 16 residues long. V was trimmed by 1 base and J by 5 bases, leaving 12 bases between them. Germline CDR1 and CDR2: SEHNR and FQNEAQ (reference sequence). The CDR3 region is CASSLEQGRNNSPLHF. DNA of the CDR3: TGTGCCAGCAGCTTAGAACAGGGTAGGAATAATTCACCCCTCCACTTT.

The rearrangement uses TRBV12-3 or TRBV12-4 and TRBJ1-3; weak D call: TRBD1 (5 bases). Trimming shortened V by 6 bases and J by 2 bases, and 8 bases separated the two germline ends. This CDR3 is 13 amino acids long. In nucleotides, the CDR3 is TGTGCCAGCAGGGGGCTAACTGGAAACACCATATATTTT. It codes for CASRGLTGNTIYF.

This chain uses TRBV12-3 or TRBV12-4 with TRBJ1-1, with unresolved D. The CDR3 contains 10 residues. The V end lost 4 bases, the J end lost 8 bases, and 5 bases lay between the germline ends. The CDR3 sequence: CASSSKEAFF. The CDR3 nucleotides read TGTGCCAGCAGTTCCAAAGAAGCTTTCTTT.

The rearrangement joins TRBV2 to TRBJ2-7; D is undetermined. CDR3 length equals 13 residues. Trimming took off 6 bases at V and 5 bases at J, with 14 bases between the two ends. In germline, CDR1 is SNHLY, CDR2 FYNNEI. The CDR3 here is CASSSVPMHEQYF. In DNA form, the CDR3 reads TGTGCCAGCAGCAGCGTCCCCATGCACGAGCAGTACTTC. The full variable domain, completed using reference TRBV2 and TRBJ2-7, is EPEVTQTPSHQVTQMGQEVILRCVPISNHLYFYWYRQILGQKVEFLVSFYNNEISEKSEIFDDQFSVERPDGSNFTLKIRSTKLEDSAMYFCASSSVPMHEQYFGPGTRLTVT.

The genes are TRBV13 and TRBJ2-7; tentative D call: TRBD1 (5 bases). CDR1 and CDR2 (germline): PRHDT, FYEKMQ (reference sequence). This CDR3 contains 14 residues. Trimming took off 5 bases at V and 1 base at J, with 12 bases between the two ends. The CDR3 DNA follows: TGTGCCAGCAGCCCTGGGGCTCCTTCCTACGAGCAGTACTTC. Amino acids: CASSPGAPSYEQYF.

The CDR3 loop is CSVAGSDGYTF. In nucleotides, the CDR3 is TGCAGCGTTGCGGGGAGCGATGGCTACACCTTC. This rearrangement joins TRBV29-1 to TRBJ1-2; no clear D. This CDR3 has 11 amino acids. Per germline, CDR1 SQVTM and CDR2 ANQGSEA. V was cut by 4 bases and J by 6 bases, with 9 bases left in between. Complete variable domain (other parts from reference TRBV29-1 and TRBJ1-2): SAVISQKPSRDICQRGTSLTIQCQVDSQVTMMFWYRQQPGQSLTLIATANQGSEATYESGFVIDKFPISRPNLTFSTLTVSNMSPEDSSIYLCSVAGSDGYTFGSGTRLTVV.

This rearrangement joins TRBV5-5 to TRBJ1-4, with D possibly being TRBD1 (6 bases). The CDR3 is 15 residues long. Trimming pared 7 bases from V and 6 bases from J, leaving 19 bases between. The germline V gene encodes CDR1 SGHKS and CDR2 YYEKEE (reference sequence). The CDR3 coding sequence is TGTGCCAGCCGCTCCTGGGGGGGCGCGGATGAAAAACTGTTTTTT. Protein product: CASRSWGGADEKLFF.

V is TRBV27 and J is TRBJ2-1; 14 bases are a match to TRBD2. After removal of 10 bases from V and 9 bases from J, the junction contained 8 bases not matched to a gene. The CDR3 loop spans 14 amino acids. Germline V gene lookup returns CDR1 MNHEY and CDR2 SMNVEV (reference sequence). The CDR3 bases are TGTGCCACGGGACTAGCGGGAGTATGGACTGAGCAGTTCTTC. It encodes CATGLAGVWTEQFF.

The chain couples TRBV4-1 to TRBJ2-3; a weak D match, TRBD2 (5 bases). The CDR3 is 17 residues long. V was clipped by 4 bases and J by 1 base, with 18 bases between them. Germline V CDR1 and CDR2: MGHRA, YSYEKL. The chain's CDR3 is CASSPYTASGRTDTQYF. The CDR3, as DNA: TGCGCCAGCAGCCCGTATACCGCCAGCGGACGCACAGATACGCAGTATTTT.